This T cell receptor (beta chain) is from a study of beta chain features in type 1 diabetes. Study results and limitations: Across all four CD4+ subsets, people with type 1 diabetes showed modestly shorter TCRB CDR3s.

The investigators reverse transcribed all of the isolated RNA, so they sequenced expressed TCRB transcripts. This table comes from immunoSEQ multiplex PCR, and its TCRdb copy is limited to in-frame clones, with some not included. The data contain 300,000 or so clones, around 9% of them singletons. This clone was seen many times. The target antigen is unknown. The receptor comes from a man younger than 45 with type 1 diabetes. What was sequenced was central memory CD4+ T cells from blood.

Here the CDR3 DNA reads TGTGCCAGCAACTACAGGGAGGGAGAGACCCAGTACTTC. It is translated as CASNYREGETQYF. J is TRBJ2-5 and V is TRBV7-2; tentative D call: TRBD2 (7 bases). Trimming took off 7 bases at V and 4 bases at J, with 13 bases between the two ends. Germline loops: CDR1 SGHTA, CDR2 FQGNSA. The CDR3 consists of 13 residues.